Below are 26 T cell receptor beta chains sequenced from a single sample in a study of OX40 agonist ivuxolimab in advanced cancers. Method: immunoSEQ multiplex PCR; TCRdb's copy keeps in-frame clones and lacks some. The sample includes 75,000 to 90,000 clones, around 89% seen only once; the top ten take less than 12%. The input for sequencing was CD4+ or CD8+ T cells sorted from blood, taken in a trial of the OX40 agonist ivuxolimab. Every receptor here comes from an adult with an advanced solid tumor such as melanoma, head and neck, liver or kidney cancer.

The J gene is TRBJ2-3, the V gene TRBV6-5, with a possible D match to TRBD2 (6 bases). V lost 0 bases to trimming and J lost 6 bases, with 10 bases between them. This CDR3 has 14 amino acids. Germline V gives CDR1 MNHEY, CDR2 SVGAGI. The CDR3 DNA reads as TGTGCCAGCAGTTACTCCTGGGACTCGGATACGCAGTATTTT. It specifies CASSYSWDSDTQYF.

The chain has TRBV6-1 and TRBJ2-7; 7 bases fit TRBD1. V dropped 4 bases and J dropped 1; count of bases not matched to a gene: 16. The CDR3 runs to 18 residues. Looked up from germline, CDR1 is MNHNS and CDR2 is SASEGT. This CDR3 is CASSVKGGSYVLSYEQYF. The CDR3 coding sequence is TGTGCCAGCAGTGTCAAAGGGGGCTCCTACGTGCTTTCCTACGAGCAGTACTTC.

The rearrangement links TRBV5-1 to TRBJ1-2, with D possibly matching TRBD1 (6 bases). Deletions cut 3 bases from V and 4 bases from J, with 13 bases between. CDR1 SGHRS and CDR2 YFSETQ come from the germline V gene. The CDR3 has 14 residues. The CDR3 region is CASSSLPGAYGYTF. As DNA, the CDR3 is TGCGCCAGCAGCTCGTTACCAGGGGCCTATGGCTACACCTTC.

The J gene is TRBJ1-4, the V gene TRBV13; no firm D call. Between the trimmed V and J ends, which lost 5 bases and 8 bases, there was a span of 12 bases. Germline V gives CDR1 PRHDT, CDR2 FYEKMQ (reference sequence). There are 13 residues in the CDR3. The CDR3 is CASSVGRGEKLFF. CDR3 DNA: TGTGCCAGCAGCGTGGGGAGAGGAGAAAAACTGTTTTTT.

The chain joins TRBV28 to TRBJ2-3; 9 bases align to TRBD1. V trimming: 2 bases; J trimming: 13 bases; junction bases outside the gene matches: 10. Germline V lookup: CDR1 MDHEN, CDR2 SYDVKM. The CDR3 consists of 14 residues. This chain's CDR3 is CASSLRDRAPGKYF. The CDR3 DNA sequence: TGTGCCAGCAGTTTAAGGGACAGGGCGCCTGGAAAGTATTTT.

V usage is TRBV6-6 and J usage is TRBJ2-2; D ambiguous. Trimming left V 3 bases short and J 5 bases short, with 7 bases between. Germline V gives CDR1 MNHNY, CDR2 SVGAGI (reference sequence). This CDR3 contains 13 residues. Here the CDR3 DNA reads TGTGCCAGCAGTTATGGGCAGACCGGGGAGCTGTTTTTT. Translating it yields CASSYGQTGELFF.

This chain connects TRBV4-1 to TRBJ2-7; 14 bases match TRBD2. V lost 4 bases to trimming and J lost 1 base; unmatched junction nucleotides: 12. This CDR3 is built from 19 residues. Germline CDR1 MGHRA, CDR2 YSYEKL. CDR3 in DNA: TGCGCCAGCAGCCGCCAACAGACTAGCGGGAGGGCCTGGTCCTACGAGCAGTACTTC. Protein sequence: CASSRQQTSGRAWSYEQYF.

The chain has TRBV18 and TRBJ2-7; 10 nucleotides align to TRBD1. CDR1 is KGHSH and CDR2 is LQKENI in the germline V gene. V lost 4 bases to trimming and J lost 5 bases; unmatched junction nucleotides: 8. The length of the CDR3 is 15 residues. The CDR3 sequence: CASSQDRGQWNEQYF. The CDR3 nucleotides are TGTGCCAGCTCACAAGACAGGGGGCAATGGAACGAGCAGTACTTC.

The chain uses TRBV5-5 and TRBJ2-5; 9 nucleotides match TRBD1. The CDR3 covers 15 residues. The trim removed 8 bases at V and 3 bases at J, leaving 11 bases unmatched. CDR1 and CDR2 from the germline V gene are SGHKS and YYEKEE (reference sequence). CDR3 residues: CASQQGAPGEETQYF. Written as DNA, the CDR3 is TGTGCCAGTCAACAGGGGGCGCCCGGGGAAGAGACCCAGTACTTC.

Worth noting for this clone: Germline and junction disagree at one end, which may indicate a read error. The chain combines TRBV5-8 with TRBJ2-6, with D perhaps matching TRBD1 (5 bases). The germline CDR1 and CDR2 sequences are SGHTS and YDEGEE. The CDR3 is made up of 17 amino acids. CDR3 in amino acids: CASGVTGFLSRANVLTF. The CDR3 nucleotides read TGTGCCAGCGGGGTAACAGGATTTCTCTCTAGGGCCAACGTCCTGACTTTC.

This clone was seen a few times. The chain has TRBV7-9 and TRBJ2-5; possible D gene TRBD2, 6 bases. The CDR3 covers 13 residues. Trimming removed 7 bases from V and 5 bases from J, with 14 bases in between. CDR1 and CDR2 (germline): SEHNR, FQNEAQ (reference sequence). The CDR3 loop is CASTPVGGETQYF. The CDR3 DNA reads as TGTGCCAGCACCCCCGTCGGAGGGGAGACCCAGTACTTC.

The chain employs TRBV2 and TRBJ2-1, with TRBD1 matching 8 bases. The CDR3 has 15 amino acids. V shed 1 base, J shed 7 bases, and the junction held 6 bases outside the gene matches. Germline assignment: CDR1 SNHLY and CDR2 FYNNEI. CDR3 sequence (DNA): TGTGCCAGCAGTGAAGAGCAGGGGGCTGCAAATGAGCAGTTCTTC. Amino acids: CASSEEQGAANEQFF.

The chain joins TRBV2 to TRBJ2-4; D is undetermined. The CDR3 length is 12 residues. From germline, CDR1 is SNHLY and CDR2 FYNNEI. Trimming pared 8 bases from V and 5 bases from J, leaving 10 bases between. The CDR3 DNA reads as TGTGCCAGCGCGGCGCAGGAAAACATTCAGTACTTC. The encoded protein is CASAAQENIQYF.

The CDR3 loop is CSAGEGARGGIQYF. For the CDR3, the DNA is TGCAGCGCTGGGGAAGGGGCACGTGGTGGCATTCAGTACTTC. The rearrangement uses TRBV29-1 and TRBJ2-4; possible D gene TRBD1, 5 bases. The CDR3 length is 14 residues. Trimming stripped 7 bases from V and 9 bases from J, with 22 bases between. Germline V gene sequence: CDR1 SQVTM, CDR2 ANQGSEA.

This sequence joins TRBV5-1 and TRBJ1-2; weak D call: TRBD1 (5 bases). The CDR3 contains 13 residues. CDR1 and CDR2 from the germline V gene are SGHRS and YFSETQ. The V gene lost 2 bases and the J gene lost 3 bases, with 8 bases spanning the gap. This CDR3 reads CASSFDSDYGYTF. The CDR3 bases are TGCGCCAGCAGCTTCGACAGTGACTATGGCTACACCTTC.

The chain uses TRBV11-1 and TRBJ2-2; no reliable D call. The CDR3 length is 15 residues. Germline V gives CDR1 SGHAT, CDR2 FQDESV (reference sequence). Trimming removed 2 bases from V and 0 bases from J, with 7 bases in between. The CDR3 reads CASSLRHANTGELFF. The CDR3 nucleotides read TGTGCCAGCAGCTTAAGACACGCGAACACCGGGGAGCTGTTTTTT.

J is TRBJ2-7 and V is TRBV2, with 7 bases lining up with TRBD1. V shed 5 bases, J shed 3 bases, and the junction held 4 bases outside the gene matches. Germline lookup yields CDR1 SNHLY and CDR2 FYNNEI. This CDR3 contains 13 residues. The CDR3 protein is CASSRQGNYEQYF. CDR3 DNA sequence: TGTGCCAGCAGTCGACAGGGCAACTACGAGCAGTACTTC. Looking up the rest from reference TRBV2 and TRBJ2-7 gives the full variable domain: EPEVTQTPSHQVTQMGQEVILRCVPISNHLYFYWYRQILGQKVEFLVSFYNNEISEKSEIFDDQFSVERPDGSNFTLKIRSTKLEDSAMYFCASSRQGNYEQYFGPGTRLTVT.

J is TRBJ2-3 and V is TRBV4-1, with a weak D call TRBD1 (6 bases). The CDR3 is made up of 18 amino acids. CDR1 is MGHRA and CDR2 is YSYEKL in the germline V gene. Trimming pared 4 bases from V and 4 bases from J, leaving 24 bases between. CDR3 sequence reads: CASSPYLRGKGVADTQYF. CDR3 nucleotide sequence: TGCGCCAGCAGCCCCTATCTACGAGGGAAGGGGGTCGCAGATACGCAGTATTTT.

The CDR3 protein is CASSPRWGSGGYGNIQYF. The DNA of the CDR3 is TGTGCCAGCTCACCTCGATGGGGTAGCGGAGGATATGGAAACATTCAGTACTTC. The chain combines TRBV18 with TRBJ2-4, with D possibly TRBD2 on 6 matching bases. The V gene's germline CDR1 is KGHSH and CDR2 LQKENI. The length of the CDR3 is 18 residues. Between the trimmed V and J ends, which lost 3 bases and 6 bases, there was a span of 24 bases.

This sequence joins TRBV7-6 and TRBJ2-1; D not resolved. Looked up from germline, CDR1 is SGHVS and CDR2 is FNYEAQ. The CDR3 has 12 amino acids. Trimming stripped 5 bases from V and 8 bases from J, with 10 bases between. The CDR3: CASSPNRDEQFF. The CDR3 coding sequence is TGTGCCAGCAGCCCGAACAGAGATGAGCAGTTCTTC.

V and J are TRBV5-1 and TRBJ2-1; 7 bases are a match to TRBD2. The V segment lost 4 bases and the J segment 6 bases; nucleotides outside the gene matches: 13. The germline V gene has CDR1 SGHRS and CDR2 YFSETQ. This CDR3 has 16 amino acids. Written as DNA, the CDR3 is TGCGCCAGCAGCATAAATCCAAGGACGGGGGGCAATGAGCAGTTCTTC. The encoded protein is CASSINPRTGGNEQFF. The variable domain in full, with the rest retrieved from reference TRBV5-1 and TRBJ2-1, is KAGVTQTPRYLIKTRGQQVTLSCSPISGHRSVSWYQQTPGQGLQFLFEYFSETQRNKGNFPGRFSGRQFSNSRSEMNVSTLELGDSALYLCASSINPRTGGNEQFFGPGTRLTVL.

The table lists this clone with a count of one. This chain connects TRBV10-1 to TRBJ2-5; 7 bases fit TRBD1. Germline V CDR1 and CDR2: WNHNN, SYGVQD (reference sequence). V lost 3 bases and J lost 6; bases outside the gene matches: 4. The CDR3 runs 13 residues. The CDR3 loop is CASSDRGTKTQYF. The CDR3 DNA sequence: TGCGCCAGCAGTGACAGGGGGACCAAGACCCAGTACTTC.

The DNA for the CDR3 is TGTGCCAGCAGCTTAGAGGGGGGCACAGCCAGTTTGGGGAGAAACATTCAGTACTTC. It codes for CASSLEGGTASLGRNIQYF. The chain has TRBV11-2 and TRBJ2-4; tentatively, D is TRBD1 or TRBD2 (6 bases each). Germline CDR1 SGHAT, CDR2 FQNNGV. The CDR3 has 19 residues. Trimming took 0 bases from V and 6 from J, leaving 24 bases between them.

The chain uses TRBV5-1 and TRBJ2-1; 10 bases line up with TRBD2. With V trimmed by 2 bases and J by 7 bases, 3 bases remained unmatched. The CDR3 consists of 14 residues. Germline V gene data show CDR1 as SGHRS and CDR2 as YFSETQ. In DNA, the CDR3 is TGCGCCAGCAGCTTAGTGACTAGCGGGAATGAGCAGTTCTTC. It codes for CASSLVTSGNEQFF.

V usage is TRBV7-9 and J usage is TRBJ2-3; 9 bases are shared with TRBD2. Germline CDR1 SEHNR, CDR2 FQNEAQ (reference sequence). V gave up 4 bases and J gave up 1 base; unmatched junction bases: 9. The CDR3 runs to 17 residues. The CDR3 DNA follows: TGTGCCAGCAGCTCCCTAGGGGCGGGAGGGGGCACAGATACGCAGTATTTT. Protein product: CASSSLGAGGGTDTQYF.

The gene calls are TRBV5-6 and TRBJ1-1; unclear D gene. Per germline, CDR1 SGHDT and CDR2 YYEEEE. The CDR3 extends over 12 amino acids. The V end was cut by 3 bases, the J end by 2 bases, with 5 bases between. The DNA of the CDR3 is TGTGCCAGCAGCTCCGGAAACACTGAAGCTTTCTTT. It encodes CASSSGNTEAFF.